This T cell receptor beta chain was obtained from a study of T cell responses to AZD1222 COVID-19 vaccine. The CDR3 sequence is 14 residues long. Germline values: CDR1 SQVTM, CDR2 ANQGSEA. V was pared by 7 bases and J by 4 bases, with 9 bases of the junction left unmatched. This clone was seen once. Its antigen is currently unknown. Clones were read by immunoSEQ multiplex PCR, and TCRdb kept only the in-frame ones, dropping some. Of about 94,000 clones listed, 90% were seen once; the top ten hold 8.4%. Study-level results: In a largely white British group with more females than males, clonal diversity was possibly underestimated. CD4 TCRs linked to vaccination spanned spike, dominating at 160-218 and 743-854. Repertoires were obtained only post-peak T cell response. The study reported that nearly half of spike-specific TCRs target unmutated variant regions.

The TCR was taken from an adult in good health. The sample in question was peripheral blood, obtained on day 0 of AZD1222 vaccination. This sequence joins TRBV29-1 and TRBJ1-3; 8 positions match TRBD1. CDR3 coding DNA: TGCAGCGGTGGGGCAGGGGGCACGGGAAACACCATATATTTT. Translating gives CSGGAGGTGNTIYF.